The source of this T cell receptor beta chain is a study of blood T cell repertoires in COVID-19 (dated by TCRdb to about 2020). Broadly, across the study: Samples covering the acute and convalescent phases of COVID-19 were provided by collaborators in the United States, Italy and Spain. The material from the prospective study consisted of cDNA or gDNA derived from T cells, B-cell-depleted T cells, or PBMCs. The dataset comprised deeply sampled blood TCRbeta repertoires from subjects exposed to, actively infected with, or recovered from COVID-19. The repertoires were released in a freely available public database intended as a resource for research on the immune response to SARS-CoV-2. Samples came from the ongoing ImmuneRACE study (first 160 participants) plus 1,254 subjects from 6 global collaborators. Sample metadata almost always included a de-identified subject ID, COVID-19 status, age in years and sex. Where HLA class I and class II types were available, the types were taken from metadata supplied by the sample provider, not from assay-based typing. The research as a whole found: The quantity of clinical and demographic metadata differed by source and by participant and was supplied without curation.

The collaborating institutions used their own protocols to collect whole blood in K2EDTA tubes. Collaborator samples were shipped for TCRbeta analysis as frozen whole blood, isolated PBMCs, or DNA extracted from either sample type. A remark on this clone: Its antigen is unknown. No much larger clone exists at a distance of one base, and base qualities are not known.

CDR1 and CDR2 (MNHEY, SVGAGI) derive from the germline V gene. The junction carries 15 bases between V and J, which are trimmed by 5 bases and 8 bases respectively. The CDR3 measures 14 amino acids from cysteine to phenylalanine. Only the CDR3 part of the read is kept: 42 bases, read in frame from the first base. The immunoSEQ Assay, a bias-controlled multiplex PCR, was used to amplify TCRbeta CDR3 regions from genomic DNA. In the source study's methods: The number of nucleated cells in each sample was estimated by amplification of reference gene primers within the assay. To quantify the absolute abundance of each unique TCRbeta CDR3 rearrangement, sequence reads were collapsed and filtered. For each sample, productive Simpson clonality was calculated as the square root of Simpson's diversity index across productive rearrangements. TCRdb took over this immuneACCESS table, retaining in-frame rearrangements with V and J assigned. Such tables are incomplete; in checked studies, under half of the missing clones stem from an unresolved V gene, and the remainder is unexplained. That table supplies the V and J calls and clone size; D and trimming were determined from the DNA. The table for this sample lists 50,000 or so clones; 83% of them were counted only once. The ten largest account for around 17% of the sample.

The clonotype was recovered from a man aged 35 to 55 with acute or convalescent COVID-19. The sequencing sample was made of peripheral blood. This receptor chain uses TRBV6-5 and TRBJ1-4; the D gene cannot be named for sure. The DNA is TGTGCCAGCAGTCCCGGGTCACTTAACGAAAAACTGTTTTTT. Its product reads: CASSPGSLNEKLFF.